The 18 T cell receptor beta chains reported below all come from one sample, sequenced in a study of blood T cell repertoires in COVID-19 (dated by TCRdb to 2018 to 2021). To prepare the library, the immunoSEQ multiplex PCR assay was applied. TCRdb retrieved this table from immuneACCESS and kept in-frame rearrangements only. Not all clones are present; in checked studies, unresolved V genes account for under half, and no reason is known for the remainder. The sample has nearly 250,000 clones on record, about 89% of them singletons. Of the sample, 1.5% to 2% falls within the top ten clones. The sample taken for sequencing was peripheral blood. Source of these receptors: a woman in her sixties or seventies who had recovered from COVID-19.

In its sample, this clone was seen once. The chain has TRBV19 and TRBJ2-7, with a possible D match to TRBD1 (5 bases). The germline CDR1 and CDR2 sequences are LNHDA and SQIVND (reference sequence). This CDR3 has 14 amino acids. The V gene lost 6 bases and the J gene lost 3 bases, with 15 bases spanning the gap. CDR3 protein: CASRDGAGFYEQYF. CDR3 nucleotides: TGTGCCAGTAGGGATGGGGCAGGGTTCTACGAGCAGTACTTC.

V gene TRBV6-6 combines with J gene TRBJ2-1, with 9 nucleotides matching TRBD1. The CDR3 is 14 residues long. Trimming cost V 2 bases and J 5 bases; bases outside gene matches: 1. From germline, CDR1 is MNHNY and CDR2 SVGAGI (reference sequence). CDR3 region: CASSYRTGDNEQFF. Here the CDR3 DNA reads TGTGCCAGCAGTTACCGGACAGGGGACAATGAGCAGTTCTTC.

The genes are TRBV15 and TRBJ1-6; D is unclear. The CDR3 sequence is 16 residues long. CDR1 LNHNV and CDR2 YYDKDF come from the germline V gene (reference sequence). V dropped 3 bases and J dropped 0 bases, with 9 bases sitting between them. The CDR3, as DNA: TGTGCCACCAGCAGGGGTACAGACTCCTATAATTCACCCCTCCACTTT. This encodes CATSRGTDSYNSPLHF.

J is TRBJ2-1 and V is TRBV2, with TRBD2 matching over 8 bases. The junction had 7 bases not matched to a gene; V was cut back by 8 bases and J by 7 bases. Germline V lookup: CDR1 SNHLY, CDR2 FYNNEI. The CDR3 consists of 13 residues. For the CDR3, the DNA is TGTGCCAGCTCCGGGGAGCGGGGGAATGAGCAGTTCTTC. Its translation: CASSGERGNEQFF.

The V and J genes are TRBV10-3 and TRBJ1-2; 10 bases are a match to TRBD1. Germline V CDR1 and CDR2: ENHRY, SYGVKD. Trimming removed 7 bases from V and 8 bases from J; junction bases left unmatched: 7. The CDR3 is 13 amino acids. CDR3 amino acids: CAITGDRGGGYTF. CDR3 DNA sequence: TGTGCCATCACAGGGGACAGGGGAGGAGGCTACACCTTC.

The gene calls are TRBV14 and TRBJ1-4; no clear D gene. V was trimmed by 0 bases and J by 5 bases, leaving 16 bases between them. Per germline, CDR1 SGHDN and CDR2 FVKESK. CDR3 size: 17 residues. CDR3 nucleotide sequence: TGTGCCAGCAGCCAAGACCCAATCCTGGGCTCAAATGAAAAACTGTTTTTT. Translating it yields CASSQDPILGSNEKLFF.

This clone was seen once. This chain uses TRBV7-9 with TRBJ2-5; tentatively, D is TRBD1 (6 bases). Trimming took off 5 bases at V and 0 bases at J, with 10 bases between the two ends. This CDR3 contains 14 residues. In germline, CDR1 is SEHNR, CDR2 FQNEAQ (reference sequence). This chain's CDR3 is CASSHTGYQETQYF. CDR3 in DNA: TGTGCCAGCAGCCATACAGGGTACCAAGAGACCCAGTACTTC.

Only one count was recorded for this clone. The V call is TRBV7-9, the J call TRBJ2-7; perhaps TRBD1 as D (6 bases). Germline lookup yields CDR1 SEHNR and CDR2 FQNEAQ (reference sequence). The ends were cut back, 5 bases at V and 5 bases at J, with 16 bases in the middle. The CDR3 sequence is 14 residues long. The CDR3 sequence is CASSAGLRGHEQYF. DNA of the CDR3: TGTGCCAGCAGCGCAGGCCTCAGGGGCCACGAGCAGTACTTC.

The CDR3 coding sequence is TGTGCCAGCTCACGACTCAGGGGCGGAGATACGCAGTATTTT. This gives the protein CASSRLRGGDTQYF. This sequence joins TRBV18 and TRBJ2-3; a weak D match, TRBD1 (6 bases). The CDR3 contains 14 residues. In germline, CDR1 is KGHSH, CDR2 LQKENI. V lost 4 bases and J 5 bases, leaving 13 bases between the germline ends.

This chain joins TRBV4-1 and TRBJ2-3; D gene ambiguous. The CDR3 runs 15 residues. Germline V CDR1 and CDR2: MGHRA, YSYEKL. V was cut by 0 bases and J by 1 base, with 8 bases left in between. For the CDR3, the DNA is TGCGCCAGCAGCCAAGAAACCCGGGGCACAGATACGCAGTATTTT. It specifies CASSQETRGTDTQYF.

This chain uses TRBV4-3 with TRBJ1-1, with D tentatively TRBD1 (6 bases). Germline assignment: CDR1 LGHNA and CDR2 YSLEER. The CDR3 is 15 residues long. The V gene lost 0 bases and the J gene lost 4 bases, with 12 bases spanning the gap. This CDR3 reads CASSQEAGARTEAFF. DNA of the CDR3: TGCGCCAGCAGCCAAGAAGCGGGGGCCCGCACTGAAGCTTTCTTT.

The chain joins TRBV25-1 to TRBJ2-2; D gene unclear. This CDR3 spans 16 amino acids. V lost 6 bases and J 3 bases, leaving 17 bases between the germline ends. CDR1 and CDR2 (germline): MGHDK, SYGVNS. CDR3 bases: TGTGCCAGCAGCCCACTACCTCCTTCGGACACCGGGGAGCTGTTTTTT. It yields the protein CASSPLPPSDTGELFF.

The chain has TRBV28 and TRBJ2-5; TRBD2 is a possible D gene (5 bases). V lost 8 bases, J lost 1 base, and 11 bases lay in between. The germline gives CDR1 MDHEN, CDR2 SYDVKM. The CDR3 contains 13 residues. CDR3 protein: CASSPGFQETQYF. The CDR3 DNA reads as TGTGCCAGCTCCCCGGGATTCCAAGAGACCCAGTACTTC.

This sequence joins TRBV6-5 and TRBJ1-5; no clear D gene. The CDR3 length is 13 residues. Trimming took off 5 bases at V and 6 bases at J, with 11 bases between the two ends. Germline CDR1 reads MNHEY; CDR2 reads SVGAGI. The CDR3 spells CASSTQQRQPQHF. CDR3 coding DNA: TGTGCCAGCAGTACTCAGCAGCGTCAGCCCCAGCATTTT.

This chain uses TRBV6-5 with TRBJ1-1; 8 nucleotides line up with TRBD1. The CDR3 sequence is 15 residues long. Losses at the gene ends were 6 bases for V and 5 bases for J; bases not matched to a gene: 11. Germline CDR1 MNHEY, CDR2 SVGAGI. This CDR3 reads CASRPTGEEGTEAFF. CDR3 nucleotide sequence: TGTGCCAGCAGGCCGACAGGGGAAGAGGGGACTGAAGCTTTCTTT.

The rearrangement uses TRBV5-5 and TRBJ2-3, with 7 bases aligning to TRBD2. Germline V CDR1 and CDR2: SGHKS, YYEKEE (reference sequence). Losses at the gene ends were 5 bases for V and 1 base for J; bases not matched to a gene: 7. The CDR3 contains 15 residues. In DNA form, the CDR3 reads TGTGCCAGCAGTTTTGGGACTACTGGCACAGATACGCAGTATTTT. Protein: CASSFGTTGTDTQYF.

Only a few counts were recorded for this clone. This chain connects TRBV27 to TRBJ2-3; possible D gene TRBD1, 6 bases. V was trimmed by 4 bases and J by 0 bases, leaving 20 bases between them. The CDR3 is made up of 18 amino acids. Germline V lookup: CDR1 MNHEY, CDR2 SMNVEV (reference sequence). The CDR3 nucleotides read TGTGCCAGCAGTTCACTAATGATGACAGGACTTAGCACAGATACGCAGTATTTT. Encoded protein: CASSSLMMTGLSTDTQYF.

This sequence joins TRBV5-5 and TRBJ2-7; 13 positions match TRBD2. The V gene end was trimmed by 3 bases and the J gene end by 3 bases; junction bases not matched to a gene: 6. The germline gives CDR1 SGHKS, CDR2 YYEKEE (reference sequence). The CDR3 runs to 16 residues. Here the CDR3 reads CASSYAGTSGVYEQYF. The CDR3 DNA reads as TGTGCCAGCAGCTATGCCGGGACTAGCGGGGTCTACGAGCAGTACTTC. The complete variable domain, with remaining parts taken from reference TRBV5-5 and TRBJ2-7, reads DAGVTQSPTHLIKTRGQQVTLRCSPISGHKSVSWYQQVLGQGPQFIFQYYEKEERGRGNFPDRFSARQFPNYSSELNVNALLLGDSALYLCASSYAGTSGVYEQYFGPGTRLTVT.